Presented here are 14 T cell receptor beta chains from one specimen sequenced in a study of technical replicates of blood from several donors. Profiling relied on immunoSEQ multiplex PCR, and the TCRdb table lists in-frame clones only, not all of them. The table has 62,000 or so clones, about 88% seen once. Sequencing used PBMCs. The receptor source for this set is a human donor in good health. Some clones in this sample may be carry-over from other donors' samples.

Only one count was recorded for this clone. The rearrangement links TRBV15 to TRBJ2-3; the match to TRBD1 covers 8 bases. The trim removed 4 bases at V and 6 bases at J, leaving 9 bases unmatched. This CDR3 region has 15 residues. CDR1 is LNHNV and CDR2 is YYDKDF in the germline V gene (reference sequence). The DNA of the CDR3 is TGTGCCACCAGCACTGACAGGGGCCGTGTTGATACGCAGTATTTT. It encodes CATSTDRGRVDTQYF.

The V call is TRBV5-5, the J call TRBJ2-5; 9 nucleotides agree with TRBD2. The CDR3 loop spans 15 amino acids. Trimming at V came to 0 bases and at J to 5 bases, leaving 5 bases not matched to a gene. Germline CDR1 and CDR2: SGHKS and YYEKEE (reference sequence). The CDR3 here is CASSLDGGGAETQYF. The CDR3 nucleotides read TGTGCCAGCAGCTTGGATGGCGGGGGGGCCGAGACCCAGTACTTC.

This chain connects TRBV9 to TRBJ2-7; D not resolved. This CDR3 comprises 14 residues. V lost 4 bases and J 0 bases, leaving 11 bases between the germline ends. The germline CDR1 and CDR2 sequences are SGDLS and YYNGEE. Written as DNA, the CDR3 is TGTGCCAGCAGCCCCCTGGCCTCCTCCTACGAGCAGTACTTC. It translates to CASSPLASSYEQYF.

The CDR3 nucleotides are TGTGCCAGCACCGGGACAGGGCCCGAGCAGTACTTC. It specifies CASTGTGPEQYF. The chain joins TRBV7-2 to TRBJ2-7; 9 nucleotides align to TRBD1. The CDR3 consists of 12 residues. Germline V gives CDR1 SGHTA, CDR2 FQGNSA. The V segment lost 7 bases and the J segment 6 bases; nucleotides outside the gene matches: 4.

The chain joins TRBV15 to TRBJ1-6; a possible D gene is TRBD1 (6 bases). V lost 6 bases and J 6 bases, leaving 9 bases between the germline ends. Germline-derived CDR1 and CDR2 are LNHNV and YYDKDF (reference sequence). The CDR3 has 13 residues. This CDR3 is CATRRTVNSPLHF. DNA of the CDR3: TGTGCCACCAGACGGACAGTTAATTCACCCCTCCACTTT. The variable domain in full, completed from reference TRBV15 and TRBJ1-6, reads DAMVIQNPRYQVTQFGKPVTLSCSQTLNHNVMYWYQQKSSQAPKLLFHYYDKDFNNEADTPDNFQSRRPNTSFCFLDIRSPGLGDTAMYLCATRRTVNSPLHFGNGTRLTVT.

The J gene is TRBJ1-4, the V gene TRBV7-2, with D uncertain. The CDR3 is 13 amino acids. V dropped 2 bases and J dropped 11 bases, with 12 bases sitting between them. CDR1 SGHTA and CDR2 FQGNSA come from the germline V gene. The CDR3 here is CASSLTAYDKLFF. The CDR3 nucleotides read TGTGCCAGCAGCTTAACAGCTTACGATAAACTGTTTTTT.

V usage is TRBV4-3 and J usage is TRBJ2-7; TRBD2 might be the D (6 bases). V lost 0 bases to trimming and J lost 4 bases, with 13 bases between them. This CDR3 comprises 15 residues. The germline V gene encodes CDR1 LGHNA and CDR2 YSLEER. The chain's CDR3 is CASSQDWGTPYEQYF. Here the CDR3 DNA reads TGCGCCAGCAGCCAAGATTGGGGGACTCCTTACGAGCAGTACTTC.

The chain has TRBV18 and TRBJ2-7; 11 bases line up with TRBD1. With 3 bases clipped from V and 2 bases from J, the junction kept 3 bases outside the gene matches. The CDR3 has 15 residues. The germline V gene has CDR1 KGHSH and CDR2 LQKENI. The CDR3 is CASSPPGQGAYEQYF. The CDR3 DNA reads TGTGCCAGCTCACCCCCGGGACAGGGGGCCTACGAGCAGTACTTC. The entire variable domain, with the rest obtained from reference TRBV18 and TRBJ2-7, is as follows: NAGVMQNPRHLVRRRGQEARLRCSPMKGHSHVYWYRQLPEEGLKFMVYLQKENIIDESGMPKERFSAEFPKEGPSILRIQQVVRGDSAAYFCASSPPGQGAYEQYFGPGTRLTVT.

V is TRBV4-3 and J is TRBJ2-5, with 11 bases that match TRBD2. V shed 0 bases and J 5 bases; nucleotides not matched to a gene: 17. The CDR3 extends over 20 amino acids. Germline V lookup: CDR1 LGHNA, CDR2 YSLEER. The CDR3 DNA follows: TGCGCCAGCAGCCAAGATCCCATATCTAGCGGGGGGAGTCTATGGGAGACCCAGTACTTC. Protein: CASSQDPISSGGSLWETQYF.

J is TRBJ1-2 and V is TRBV4-3; D unclear. Between the trimmed V and J ends, which lost 1 base and 4 bases, there was a span of 7 bases. This CDR3 comprises 13 residues. Germline V gene data show CDR1 as LGHNA and CDR2 as YSLEER. CDR3 in amino acids: CASSQVSGYGYTF. The DNA of the CDR3 is TGCGCCAGCAGCCAAGTTTCAGGCTATGGCTACACCTTC.

This clone was picked up a small number of times. The chain recombines TRBV7-9 with TRBJ1-1; TRBD1 matches 10 bases. Germline CDR1 SEHNR, CDR2 FQNEAQ (reference sequence). The CDR3 extends over 14 amino acids. Unmatched junction bases numbered 2, after V lost 3 bases and J lost 4 bases. The CDR3 is CASSLGQGSTEAFF. As DNA, the CDR3 is TGTGCCAGCAGCTTGGGACAGGGGAGCACTGAAGCTTTCTTT. Full variable domain (rest looked up from reference TRBV7-9 and TRBJ1-1): DTGVSQNPRHKITKRGQNVTFRCDPISEHNRLYWYRQTLGQGPEFLTYFQNEAQLEKSRLLSDRFSAERPKGSFSTLEIQRTEQGDSAMYLCASSLGQGSTEAFFGQGTRLTVV.

V and J are TRBV5-1 and TRBJ2-7; D is unclear. Germline V gene lookup returns CDR1 SGHRS and CDR2 YFSETQ. Trimming cost V 4 bases and J 1 base, with 3 bases left between them. CDR3 size: 11 residues. CDR3 protein: CASSQSYEQYF. The DNA of the CDR3 is TGCGCCAGCAGCCAGTCCTACGAGCAGTACTTC.

The V call is TRBV30, the J call TRBJ2-5, with 14 positions matching TRBD2. Germline CDR1 and CDR2: GTSNPN and SVGIG (reference sequence). The ends lost 3 bases at V and 1 base at J; junction bases unmatched: 10. CDR3 length: 18 residues. CDR3 sequence: CAWRGGTSGRGIQETQYF. DNA of the CDR3: TGTGCCTGGAGGGGAGGGACTAGCGGGAGAGGCATCCAAGAGACCCAGTACTTC.

The chain employs TRBV2 and TRBJ2-1; a weak D match, TRBD2 (6 bases). The CDR3 extends over 16 amino acids. Trimming shortened V by 6 bases and J by 0 bases, and 15 bases separated the two germline ends. The germline gives CDR1 SNHLY, CDR2 FYNNEI. CDR3 nucleotide sequence: TGTGCCAGCAGCCTCGGGGGACCGGGCTCCTACAATGAGCAGTTCTTC. Protein: CASSLGGPGSYNEQFF.